This T cell receptor (beta chain) was sequenced for a study of neurological immune-mediated disorders. 5'RACE generated cDNA with 10-nucleotide random UMIs. TCRdb re-derived calls from the 5' RACE reads in MiXCR, one entry per CDR3 protein. The sample has 70,000 to 95,000 distinct CDR3 sequences, approximately 13% seen once. Time point given: longitudinal time-point 2. Unsorted libraries were generated from 2 million PBMCs. These cells had been stored in RNAlater at -80 C. Study outcomes and limitations: TCR-beta repertoires seemed private in all groups, with no expanded CDR3 amino acid sequences shared.

CDR1 and CDR2 from the germline V gene are SGHVS and FQNEAQ. There are 14 residues in the CDR3. V lost 6 bases and J lost 7, with 16 bases in between. This clonotype has ten or more counts. Its antigen is as yet unknown. The gene calls are TRBV7-8 and TRBJ2-1, with D possibly TRBD1 on 6 matching bases. The sequenced sample consisted of PBMCs. The TCR sequence derives from a female donor with HTLV-1-associated myelopathy (HAM/TSP). The CDR3 region has the DNA TGTGCCAGCAGGAACCACAGGGCAGCGAATGAGCAGTTCTTC. Protein product: CASRNHRAANEQFF.